This TCR beta chain was sequenced for a study of blood T cell repertoires in COVID-19. Study background: COVID-19 samples collected from the United States, Italy and Spain covered acute and convalescent phases.

The CDR3 is 13 residues long. Trimming took off 2 bases at V and 1 base at J, with 5 bases between the two ends. Germline V gene data show CDR1 as KGHSH and CDR2 as LQKENI. A remark on this clone: The sample contains more than one DNA sequence encoding this CDR3.

Profiling relied on immunoSEQ multiplex PCR, and the TCRdb table lists in-frame clones only, not all of them. The table records a few hundred thousand clones, approximately 90% of them present only once. The sequencing input was peripheral blood. This TCR was recovered from a man under 40 with acute or convalescent COVID-19. J is TRBJ1-1 and V is TRBV18; D gene uncertain. The CDR3 DNA follows: TGTGCCAGCTCACCAAGCCAGAACACTGAAGCTTTCTTT. Residues: CASSPSQNTEAFF.